This T cell receptor (beta chain) was retrieved from a study of Graves' ophthalmopathy and Graves' hyperthyroidism. Points from the study as a whole: A 13-signature model separated ophthalmopathy from stable hyperthyroidism, about 91% sensitivity, around 78% specificity. Blood also carried most expanded thyroid clonotypes exceeding 0.001 frequency.

Amplifying from RNA transcripts, the study obtained TCR beta CDR3 regions. Investigators did first-round RT-PCR with HTBI primers, then second-round multiplex PCR. Using its own MiXCR run on the multiplex PCR reads, TCRdb lists one record per CDR3 protein. The sample records 360,000 or so distinct CDR3 sequences, around 17% being singletons. Symptoms, serum thyroxine and TRAb, thyroid ultrasound, and orbital computed tomography formed the diagnostic basis. Out of roughly 9.3 ml of fresh peripheral blood, PBMCs were obtained. This clonotype was recorded many times. Its matching antigen is unknown. Input material: peripheral blood. This receptor was identified in a woman aged 18-29 years with Graves' ophthalmopathy.

The CDR3 loop reads CASSVRTGAYEQYF. CDR3 coding DNA: TGTGCCAGCAGTGTGCGGACAGGGGCCTACGAGCAGTACTTC. This chain joins TRBV12-3 or TRBV12-4 and TRBJ2-7, with 9 bases identical to TRBD1. With 5 bases clipped from V and 2 bases from J, the junction kept 4 bases outside the gene matches. This CDR3 has 14 amino acids.